This T cell receptor beta chain was captured by sequencing in a study of blood T cell dynamics during melanoma immunotherapy (dated by TCRdb to the early 2020s). With regard to the full study: Patients with metastatic melanoma were treated with first-line pembrolizumab or nivolumab plus ipilimumab as standard of care in the United Kingdom. To find early correlates of response, the study profiled the peripheral T cell receptor repertoires of patients with metastatic melanoma both before and after one cycle of checkpoint inhibitor therapy. The training cohort consisted of consecutive patients, while an additional independent group of patients from the same centre was pooled to form an external validation set. Broader findings and caveats from the paper: Of the sorted CD8+ subsets, TIE cells had both the greatest clonality and the greatest similarity to cfDNA CDR3 sequences, which suggests active turnover converging on dominant clones. The relatively small sample size was acknowledged as potentially limiting generalization of the results. Whether the T cell clones behind the repertoire changes were melanoma-specific or instead reflected general immune activation was something the study could not determine.

The time point label for this specimen denotes: week 3, after first cycle of checkpoint inhibitor. Blood samples were taken at two points: before treatment (T0) and at week 3 (W3), which came after the first cycle of checkpoint blockade. Except for a couple of patients with rapid clinical progression, response was assessed 12 weeks after the first infusion by RECIST 1.1; disease control meant complete response, partial response or stable disease. Patients were excluded for prior systemic cancer treatment, concomitant immunosuppressant therapy or synchronous other active malignancies. Sorted CD8+ memory and naive T cell subsets were sequenced at T0 and W3 from six patients, of whom three were progressing and three had disease control. PBMC were isolated from blood with Lymphoprep and SepMate tubes, followed by red cell lysis. QIAamp DNA Blood Mini kits were used to extract DNA from PBMC and from sorted T cell subsets. CD8+ T cell subsets were sorted live on a FACSAria III cytometer and then frozen prior to DNA extraction. Fresh PBMC for flow cytometry were kept at 4 degrees C in PBS containing approximately 1.8% fetal bovine serum and were analyzed within 25 hours.

To note about this clone: The antigen this receptor binds is unknown. No much larger clone exists at a distance of one base, and base qualities are not known.

For each sorted CD8+ T cell subset, the entire amount of extracted DNA was loaded into the assay. The immunoSEQ TCRb Assay kit was used according to manufacturer instructions to amplify TCR beta CDR3 sequences from genomic DNA. The KAPA Library Quantification Kit for Illumina platforms was used to quantify the pooled libraries by qPCR. Pooled libraries were clustered at roughly 0.6-1.2 pM and sequenced on an Illumina NextSeq 500. Per the source publication's procedure: Analysis of the TCR data relied on immunoSEQ ANALYZER and the R LymphoSeq package. A rearrangement efficiency score was calculated as productive divided by the sum of productive and non-productive CDR3 sequences. Within each patient, timepoints were compared pairwise for clonality, measured with the Gini coefficient, and for diversity, measured with the Renyi index at alpha=1. Clonal relatedness used an edit distance of 3, and repertoire similarity used the Bhattacharyya coefficient, both computed in LymphoSeq. To classify response, a linear discriminant analysis based on week-3 changes in clonality and diversity was built with the R MASS and caret packages. TCRdb stores this immuneACCESS table with in-frame sequences only. Part of the clones is absent; in the studies checked, under half of the shortfall reflects unresolved V genes, and no reason is known for the rest. The DNA was the basis for D and trimming; V, J and clone size are from that table. This sample gives 15,000 to 20,000 clones in total; around 93% of them show up just once. The top ten clonotypes cover roughly 0.22% of the sample.

Sequencing used effector memory CD8+ T cells from blood, obtained from a patient treated with checkpoint blockade. The clonotype comes from a human donor with melanoma.

The nucleotides are TGTGCCACTCCCAGGACTGCCGGCGACGAGCAGTACTTC. Its protein product is CATPRTAGDEQYF. The chain was built from TRBV2 and TRBJ2-5; the D segment could be TRBD2, given 5 matching bases. The DNA end lines up better with TRBJ2-7; the J call may be wrong. In the germline V gene, CDR1 corresponds to SNHLY and CDR2 to FYNNEI. The CDR3 runs 13 amino acids, cysteine and phenylalanine included. Only the CDR3 part of the read is kept: 39 bases, read in frame from the first base.